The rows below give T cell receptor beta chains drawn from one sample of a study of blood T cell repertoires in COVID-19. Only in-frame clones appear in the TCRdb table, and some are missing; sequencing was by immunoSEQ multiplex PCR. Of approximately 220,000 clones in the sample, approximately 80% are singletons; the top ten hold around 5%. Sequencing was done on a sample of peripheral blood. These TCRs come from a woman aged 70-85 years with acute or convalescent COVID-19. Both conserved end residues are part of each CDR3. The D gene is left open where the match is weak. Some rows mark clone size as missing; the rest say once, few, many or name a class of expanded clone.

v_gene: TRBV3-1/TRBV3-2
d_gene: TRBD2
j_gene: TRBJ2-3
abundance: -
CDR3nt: TGTGCCAGCAGCTCAGCAGATAGCGGGGGAATATGCCTCCGCACAGATACGCAGTATTTT
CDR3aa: CASSSADSGGICLRTDTQYF

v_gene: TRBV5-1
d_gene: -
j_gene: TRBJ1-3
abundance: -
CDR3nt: TGCGCCAGCAGCTCAACGGGAAGTGGAAACACCATATATTTT
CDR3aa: CASSSTGSGNTIYF

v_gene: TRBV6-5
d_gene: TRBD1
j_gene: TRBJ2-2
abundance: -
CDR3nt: TGTGCCAGCAGTCTACGACAGGGTGAGCTGTTTTTT
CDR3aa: CASSLRQGELFF

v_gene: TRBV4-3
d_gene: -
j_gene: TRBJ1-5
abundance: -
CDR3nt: TGCGCCAGCAGCCAAGTTAGCGGTCCAAATCAGCCCCAGCATTTT
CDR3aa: CASSQVSGPNQPQHF

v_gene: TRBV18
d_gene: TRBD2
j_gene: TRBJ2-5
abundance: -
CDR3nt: TGTGCCAGCTCACCACAACAGCGGGGGGTCTACCAAGAGACCCAGTACTTC
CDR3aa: CASSPQQRGVYQETQYF

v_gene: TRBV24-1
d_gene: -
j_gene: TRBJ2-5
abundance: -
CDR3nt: TGTGCCACCAGTGATTTGACAGGGATGGAGGAGACCCAGTACTTC
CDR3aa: CATSDLTGMEETQYF

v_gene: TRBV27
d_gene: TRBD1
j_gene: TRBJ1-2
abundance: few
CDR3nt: TGTGCCAGCAGTCCCCTCGAAGGGACAGGGAGTTATGGCTACACCTTC
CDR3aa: CASSPLEGTGSYGYTF

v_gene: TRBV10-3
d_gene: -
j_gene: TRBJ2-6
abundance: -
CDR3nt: TGTGCCACCAACGCAGGGGTGGAGTCTGGGGCCAACGTCCTGATTTTC
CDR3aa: CATNAGVESGANVLIF

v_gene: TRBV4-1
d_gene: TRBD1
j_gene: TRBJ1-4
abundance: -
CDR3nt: TGCGCCAGCAGCCTACAGGGGATTAATGAAAAACTGTTTTTT
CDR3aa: CASSLQGINEKLFF

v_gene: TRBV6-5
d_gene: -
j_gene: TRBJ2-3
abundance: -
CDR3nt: TGTGCCAGCTTGGAGGGATTCTCCACAGATACGCAGTATTTT
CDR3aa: CASLEGFSTDTQYF

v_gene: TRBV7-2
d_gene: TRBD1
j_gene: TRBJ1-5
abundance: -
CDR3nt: TGTGCCAGCAGCTCCGACAGGGGCAATCAGCCCCAGCATTTT
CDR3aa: CASSSDRGNQPQHF

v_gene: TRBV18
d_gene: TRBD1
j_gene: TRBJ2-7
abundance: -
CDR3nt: TGTGCCAGCTCAGAAGACAGGGGGTGGAGCGAGCAGTACTTC
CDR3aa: CASSEDRGWSEQYF

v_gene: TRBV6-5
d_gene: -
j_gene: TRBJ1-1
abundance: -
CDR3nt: TGTGCCACCTATACCCTCAGACAGAGTGAAGCTTTCTTT
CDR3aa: CATYTLRQSEAFF

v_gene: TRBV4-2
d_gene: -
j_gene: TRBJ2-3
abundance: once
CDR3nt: TGTGCCAGCAGCCAAGAATTGTCCTATACGCAGTATTTT
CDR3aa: CASSQELSYTQYF

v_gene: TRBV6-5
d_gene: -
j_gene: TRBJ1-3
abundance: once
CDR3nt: TGTGCCAGCAGTCCCGTTGGAAACACCATATATTTT
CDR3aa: CASSPVGNTIYF

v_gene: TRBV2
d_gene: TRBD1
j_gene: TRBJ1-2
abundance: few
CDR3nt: TGTGCCAGCAGTGAACTCAGGGGGCATGGCTACACCTTC
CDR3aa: CASSELRGHGYTF

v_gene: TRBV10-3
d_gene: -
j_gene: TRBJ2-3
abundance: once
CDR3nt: TGTGCCATCAGTGGGATCGGAGGGGAAGCTGATACGCAGTATTTT
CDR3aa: CAISGIGGEADTQYF

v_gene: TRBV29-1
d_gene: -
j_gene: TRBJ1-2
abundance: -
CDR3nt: TGCAGCGTTTTTGGCCTCGTTGGAGGGCGCTATGGCTACACCTTC
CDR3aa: CSVFGLVGGRYGYTF

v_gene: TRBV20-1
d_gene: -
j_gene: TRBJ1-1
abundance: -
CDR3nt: TGCAGTGCTAGTTCGGACATGAACACTGAAGCTTTCTTT
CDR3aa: CSASSDMNTEAFF

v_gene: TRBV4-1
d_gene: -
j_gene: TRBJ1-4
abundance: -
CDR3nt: TGCGCCAGCAGCCAAGACCCCTTAACTGCAACTAATGAAAAACTGTTTTTT
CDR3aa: CASSQDPLTATNEKLFF

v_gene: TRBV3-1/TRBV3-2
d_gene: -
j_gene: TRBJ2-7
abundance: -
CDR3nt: TGTGCCAGCAGCCCTGAGGGGGGGATCGACGACGAGCAGTACTTC
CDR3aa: CASSPEGGIDDEQYF

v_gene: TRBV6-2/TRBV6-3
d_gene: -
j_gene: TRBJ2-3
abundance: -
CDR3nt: TGTGCCAGCAGCTCCCCCCGAGCGGTTGATACGCAGTATTTT
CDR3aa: CASSSPRAVDTQYF

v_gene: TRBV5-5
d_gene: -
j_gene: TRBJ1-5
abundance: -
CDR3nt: TGTGCCAGCAGCGTGGATGTGTTTGCGGGTCAGCCCCAGCATTTT
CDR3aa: CASSVDVFAGQPQHF

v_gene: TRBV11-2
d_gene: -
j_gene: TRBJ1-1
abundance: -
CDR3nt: TGTGCCAGCAGCCCGGGTAGTGGGGGCATGAACACTGAAGCTTTCTTT
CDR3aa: CASSPGSGGMNTEAFF

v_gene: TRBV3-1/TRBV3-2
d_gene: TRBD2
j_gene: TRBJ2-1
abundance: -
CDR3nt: TGTGCCAGCAGCCAGGAACTAGCGGTCTCCTACAATGAGCAGTTCTTC
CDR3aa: CASSQELAVSYNEQFF

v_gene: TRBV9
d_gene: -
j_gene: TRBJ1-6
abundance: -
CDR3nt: TGTGCCAGCAGCGAGGGTGACAGGATTAATTCACCCCTCCACTTT
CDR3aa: CASSEGDRINSPLHF

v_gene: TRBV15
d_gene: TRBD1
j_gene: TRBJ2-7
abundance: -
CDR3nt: TGTGCCACCAGCAGACTGCCGGACAGGGGAGCCTACGAGCAGTACTTC
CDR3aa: CATSRLPDRGAYEQYF

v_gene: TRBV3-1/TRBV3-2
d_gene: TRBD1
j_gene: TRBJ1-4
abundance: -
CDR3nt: TGTGCCAGCAGCCTTGGACAGGGTAATGAAAAACTGTTTTTT
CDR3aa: CASSLGQGNEKLFF

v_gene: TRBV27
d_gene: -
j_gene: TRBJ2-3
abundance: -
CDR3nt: TGTGCCAGCAGGCGGAGCCCGATTGCGATTAGCACAGATACGCAGTATTTT
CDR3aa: CASRRSPIAISTDTQYF

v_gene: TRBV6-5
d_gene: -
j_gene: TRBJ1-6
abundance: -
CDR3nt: TGTGCCAGCAGCTGGACAGCCGATAATTCACCCCTCCACTTT
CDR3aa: CASSWTADNSPLHF

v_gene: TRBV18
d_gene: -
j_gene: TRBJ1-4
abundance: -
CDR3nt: TGTGCCAGCTCACCCGGGAAAACTAATGAAAAACTGTTTTTT
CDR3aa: CASSPGKTNEKLFF

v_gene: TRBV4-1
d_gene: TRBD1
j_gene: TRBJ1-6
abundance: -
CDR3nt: TGCGCCAGCAGCCAAGCGGGACAGAGATATTCACCCCTCCACTTT
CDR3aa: CASSQAGQRYSPLHF

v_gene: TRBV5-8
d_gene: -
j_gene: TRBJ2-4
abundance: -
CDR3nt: TGTGCCAGCAGCTTAAGGGGAAAACTAGCCAAAAACATTCAGTACTTC
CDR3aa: CASSLRGKLAKNIQYF

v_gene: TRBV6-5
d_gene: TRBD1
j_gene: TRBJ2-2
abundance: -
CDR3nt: TGTGCCAGCAGTTACTCGGACAGGGCCTCCACCGGGGAGCTGTTTTTT
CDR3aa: CASSYSDRASTGELFF

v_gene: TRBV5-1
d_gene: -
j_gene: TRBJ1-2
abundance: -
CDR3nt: TGCGCCAGCAGCTTGGAACAGGGTAACTATGGCTACACCTTC
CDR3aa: CASSLEQGNYGYTF

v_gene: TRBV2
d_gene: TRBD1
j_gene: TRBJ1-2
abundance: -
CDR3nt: TGTGCCAGCTCCGGGACAGGGGGCCCAAGGGACACCTTC
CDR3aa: CASSGTGGPRDTF

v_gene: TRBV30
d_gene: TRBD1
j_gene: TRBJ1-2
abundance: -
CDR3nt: TGTGCCTGGACCGACAGGGGAGGCTACACCTTC
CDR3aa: CAWTDRGGYTF

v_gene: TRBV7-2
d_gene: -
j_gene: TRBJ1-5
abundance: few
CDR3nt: TGTGCCAGCAGCTTAAGCCCGAGGAATCAGCCCCAGCATTTT
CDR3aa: CASSLSPRNQPQHF

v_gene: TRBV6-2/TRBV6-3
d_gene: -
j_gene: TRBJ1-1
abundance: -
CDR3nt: TGTGCCAGCAGTTACCTAGCGGGGGGAACTGAAGCTTTCTTT
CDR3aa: CASSYLAGGTEAFF

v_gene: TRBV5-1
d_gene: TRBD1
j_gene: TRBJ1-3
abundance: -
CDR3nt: TGCGCCAGCAGCACTGACAGGGGAGGATCTGGAAACACCATATATTTT
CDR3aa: CASSTDRGGSGNTIYF

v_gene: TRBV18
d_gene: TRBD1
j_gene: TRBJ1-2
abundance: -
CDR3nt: TGTGCCAGCTCAAGACAGGGGAGTGACGGCTACACCTTC
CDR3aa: CASSRQGSDGYTF

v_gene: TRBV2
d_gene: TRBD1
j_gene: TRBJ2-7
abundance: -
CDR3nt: TGTGCCAGCGGTCAACAGGGGCCCTACGAGCAGTACTTC
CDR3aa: CASGQQGPYEQYF

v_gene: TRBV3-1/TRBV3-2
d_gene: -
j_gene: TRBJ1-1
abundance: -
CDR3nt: TGTGCCACCTCCACCAGGGGCACTGAAGCTTTCTTT
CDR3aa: CATSTRGTEAFF

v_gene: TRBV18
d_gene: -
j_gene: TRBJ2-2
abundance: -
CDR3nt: TGTGCCAGCTCACCAAACAGGGACACCGGGGAGCTGTTTTTT
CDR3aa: CASSPNRDTGELFF

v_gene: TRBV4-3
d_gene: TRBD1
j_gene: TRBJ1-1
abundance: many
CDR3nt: TGCGCCAGCAGCCAAGAATTCAAGGGGGCCGGCACTGAAGCTTTCTTT
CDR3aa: CASSQEFKGAGTEAFF

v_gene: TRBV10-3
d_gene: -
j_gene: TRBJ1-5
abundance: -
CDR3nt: TGTGCCATCAGTGCCCAGGGGTTTAATCAGCCCCAGCATTTT
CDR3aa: CAISAQGFNQPQHF